The following is a TCR beta chain sequence with its context. The source of the sample is a study of blood T cell repertoires in COVID-19. Profiling relied on immunoSEQ multiplex PCR, and the TCRdb table lists in-frame clones only, not all of them. Of tens of thousands of clones in the sample, roughly 84% were seen once. CDR3 length: 13 amino acids. Germline V gene data show CDR1 as MGHRA and CDR2 as YSYEKL. Between the trimmed V and J ends, which lost 0 bases and 7 bases, there was a span of 9 bases. Specimen: peripheral blood. The clonotype originates from a human donor in a cohort sampled during active COVID-19. The chain uses TRBV4-1 and TRBJ1-2, with D uncertain. The CDR3 reads CASSQDRVGGYTF. The DNA of the CDR3 is TGCGCCAGCAGCCAAGATCGAGTTGGTGGCTACACCTTC.